Shown below are 20 T cell receptor beta chains from a single sample sequenced in a study of blood T cells in healthy people across ages. Using a J-beta primer mix together with a sample-barcoded 5' primer, a second PCR was run for roughly 7 to 12 cycles. TCRdb fed the 5' RACE reads into MiXCR, producing one record per CDR3 protein. Here the sample spans 1.2 million to 1.5 million distinct CDR3 sequences, 59% being singletons. The sample was blood. The receptor source for this set is a young man in good health.

This clonotype has only a few counts. The chain employs TRBV7-6 and TRBJ2-3, with D possibly being TRBD1 (6 bases). The germline V and J ends were trimmed by 7 bases and 6 bases, with 17 bases remaining between them. The CDR3 sequence is 14 residues long. From germline, CDR1 is SGHVS and CDR2 FNYEAQ. The CDR3 loop reads CASTLLGGTDTQYF. In DNA, the CDR3 is TGTGCCAGCACCCTCCTAGGGGGAACGGATACGCAGTATTTT.

The chain recombines TRBV20-1 with TRBJ2-7; 9 bases are shared with TRBD1. Matching the DNA end better, TRBJ2-5 makes the J call doubtful. The CDR3 contains 15 residues. Germline V gene lookup returns CDR1 DFQATT and CDR2 SNEGSKA (reference sequence). CDR3 bases: TGCAGTGCTAGAGATGTGGGACAGGGTAGGGAGACCCAGTACTTC. Protein product: CSARDVGQGRETQYF.

The chain has TRBV24-1 and TRBJ2-5, with unresolved D. The germline V gene has CDR1 KGHDR and CDR2 SFDVKD. Trimming shortened V by 4 bases and J by 0 bases, and 5 bases separated the two germline ends. This CDR3 is built from 13 residues. The DNA of the CDR3 is TGTGCCACCAGTGAACCGTACCAAGAGACCCAGTACTTC. Translated, it gives CATSEPYQETQYF.

The rearrangement joins TRBV12-3 or TRBV12-4 to TRBJ2-7, with TRBD2 matching over 11 bases. The CDR3 totals 16 residues. Unmatched junction bases numbered 6, after V lost 3 bases and J lost 2 bases. The CDR3 region has the DNA TGTGCCAGCAGTTTCTTAGCGGGAGGGTCCCCCTACGAGCAGTACTTC. This codes for CASSFLAGGSPYEQYF.

The chain uses TRBV20-1 and TRBJ2-1; 8 bases are shared with TRBD2. Losses at the gene ends were 0 bases for V and 3 bases for J; bases not matched to a gene: 4. The CDR3 is 15 residues long. From germline, CDR1 is DFQATT and CDR2 SNEGSKA (reference sequence). The CDR3 coding sequence is TGCAGTGCTAGAGATATTAGCGGGAACTACAATGAGCAGTTCTTC. Translating gives CSARDISGNYNEQFF.

This chain links TRBV4-1 with TRBJ2-4; D gene unclear. V was shortened by 4 bases and J by 5 bases, with 18 bases between the two germline ends. The germline V gene encodes CDR1 MGHRA and CDR2 YSYEKL. The CDR3 spans 16 residues. CDR3 sequence reads: CASSLSPRHPQNIQYF. The CDR3 region has the DNA TGCGCCAGCAGCCTAAGTCCTCGGCATCCGCAAAACATTCAGTACTTC.

This clonotype appeared a few times. The CDR3 sequence: CSARGRGRHTQYF. The CDR3 DNA follows: TGCAGTGCTAGAGGACGGGGCCGACATACGCAGTATTTT. V is TRBV20-1 and J is TRBJ2-3; D assignment may be TRBD1 or TRBD2 (5 bases each). Per germline, CDR1 DFQATT and CDR2 SNEGSKA (reference sequence). The CDR3 extends over 13 amino acids. Trimming removed 1 base from V and 7 bases from J, with 12 bases in between.

On this clonotype: The junction shows a germline mismatch at one end, possibly a read error. This sequence joins TRBV4-2 and TRBJ2-3; 8 bases align to TRBD2. CDR1 is LGHNA, CDR2 YNFKEQ, per germline. The CDR3 contains 18 residues. CDR3 sequence: CAGSQLPPGLVSADTQYF. The DNA for the CDR3 is TGTGCCGGCAGCCAATTACCTCCGGGACTAGTGTCAGCAGATACGCAGTATTTT.

The J gene is TRBJ2-1, the V gene TRBV4-1; 16 nucleotides line up with TRBD2. Germline CDR1 and CDR2: MGHRA and YSYEKL. Unmatched junction bases numbered 7, after V lost 0 bases and J lost 8 bases. The CDR3 has 18 residues. This CDR3 is CASSQDGGLAGGIDEQFF. CDR3 nucleotides: TGCGCCAGCAGCCAAGACGGGGGACTAGCGGGAGGGATAGATGAGCAGTTCTTC.

This clonotype was picked up one time. The DNA of the CDR3 is TGTGCCACCAGTGAAACTAGCGGGAGGGCTTTTGGGGATACGCAGTATTTT. This encodes CATSETSGRAFGDTQYF. The rearrangement uses TRBV24-1 and TRBJ2-3; 13 bases map to TRBD2. This CDR3 has 17 amino acids. Trimming cost V 4 bases and J 6 bases; bases outside gene matches: 9. Germline V gene lookup returns CDR1 KGHDR and CDR2 SFDVKD.

This clonotype was picked up a small number of times. The chain is built from TRBV2 and TRBJ1-6, with 8 nucleotides matching TRBD1. Germline CDR1 reads SNHLY; CDR2 reads FYNNEI. This CDR3 region has 15 residues. Trimming cost V 8 bases and J 7 bases; bases outside gene matches: 10. The CDR3 here is CASYFLQGGNSPLHF. CDR3 nucleotides: TGTGCCAGCTACTTCTTACAGGGGGGGAATTCACCCCTCCACTTT.

This clonotype was counted only a few times. The CDR3 sequence is CSVDGTAGANVLTF. The CDR3 region has the DNA TGCAGCGTTGACGGTACAGCTGGGGCCAACGTCCTGACTTTC. The chain carries TRBV29-1 and TRBJ2-6; D remains unclear. The V gene lost 3 bases and the J gene lost 2 bases, with 8 bases spanning the gap. CDR1 is SQVTM and CDR2 is ANQGSEA in the germline V gene. The CDR3 has 14 residues.

V gene TRBV20-1 combines with J gene TRBJ2-1; 8 nucleotides match TRBD2. The CDR3 consists of 15 residues. J gave up 9 bases and V 1 base, and 11 bases lay outside the gene matches. Germline V gene sequence: CDR1 DFQATT, CDR2 SNEGSKA (reference sequence). CDR3 region: CSARVLNGRAAEQFF. In DNA, the CDR3 is TGCAGTGCTAGAGTCCTGAACGGGAGGGCCGCTGAGCAGTTCTTC.

V and J are TRBV7-9 and TRBJ2-7; the D is unclear. CDR1 is SEHNR and CDR2 is FQNEAQ in the germline V gene (reference sequence). There are 13 residues in the CDR3. V was clipped by 4 bases and J by 1 base, with 8 bases between them. CDR3 in amino acids: CASSWVHSYEQYF. Here the CDR3 DNA reads TGTGCCAGCAGCTGGGTCCATTCCTACGAGCAGTACTTC.

The gene calls are TRBV12-3 or TRBV12-4 and TRBJ1-4; tentatively, D is TRBD1 (5 bases). Trimming left V 5 bases short and J 7 bases short, with 20 bases between. CDR3 size: 16 residues. The CDR3 DNA follows: TGTGCCAGCAGTCCAGACAACTCAGGGAGGAGTGAAAAACTGTTTTTT. Protein product: CASSPDNSGRSEKLFF.

Worth noting for this clonotype: A clone one base away is much larger, so this may be a read error. V is TRBV2 and J is TRBJ2-7; D unclear. V lost 2 bases and J 3 bases, leaving 5 bases between the germline ends. Germline V gene sequence: CDR1 SNHLY, CDR2 FYNNEI. This CDR3 spans 12 amino acids. The DNA of the CDR3 is TGTGCCAGCAGTGAATCCAACTACGAGCAGTACTTC. Its protein product is CASSESNYEQYF.

The gene calls are TRBV4-3 and TRBJ1-3; D unclear. V lost 1 base and J lost 2, with 9 bases in between. CDR1 is LGHNA, CDR2 YSLEER, per germline. This CDR3 has 15 residues. CDR3 DNA: TGCGCCAGCAGCCAAGGGGTATCTCCTGGAAACACCATATATTTT. Amino acids: CASSQGVSPGNTIYF.

This clonotype has just a few counts. V usage is TRBV10-3 and J usage is TRBJ2-7, with 11 bases aligning to TRBD1. V gave up 3 bases and J gave up 4 bases; unmatched junction bases: 5. There are 15 residues in the CDR3. Germline V CDR1 and CDR2: ENHRY, SYGVKD. The CDR3 sequence: CAISDLGQGAYEQYF. DNA for the CDR3: TGTGCCATCAGTGATCTTGGACAGGGGGCTTACGAGCAGTACTTC.

This clonotype was detected a few times. Here the CDR3 reads CASSYSRGNYEQYF. The CDR3 bases are TGTGCCAGCAGTTACTCGCGGGGAAATTACGAGCAGTACTTC. The rearrangement uses TRBV6-5 and TRBJ2-7; D may be TRBD2 (6 bases). The CDR3 totals 14 residues. Germline lookup yields CDR1 MNHEY and CDR2 SVGAGI. The germline V and J ends were trimmed by 0 bases and 4 bases, with 10 bases remaining between them.

This clonotype has a handful of counts. V and J are TRBV4-1 and TRBJ2-7; TRBD1 matches at 10 bases. J gave up 7 bases and V 0 bases, and 9 bases lay outside the gene matches. This CDR3 region has 16 residues. Germline values: CDR1 MGHRA, CDR2 YSYEKL. This chain's CDR3 is CASSQEEAGTGVEQYF. The DNA for the CDR3 is TGCGCCAGCAGCCAAGAAGAAGCCGGGACAGGGGTTGAGCAGTACTTC.